This is a list of T cell receptor beta chains from one sample in a study of cytomegalovirus exposure and HLA in healthy donors. Clones were read by immunoSEQ multiplex PCR, and TCRdb kept only the in-frame ones, dropping some. The sample contains roughly 150,000 clones, less than 95% of which appear only once. The sample taken for sequencing was PBMCs. These receptors were collected from a man aged 18 to 30 in good health and CMV-seropositive. The CDR3 runs from the conserved cysteine through the conserved F or W. Each record gives: D gene, clone size, V gene, CDR3 protein. A D gene is named only where the DNA matches it firmly. Rows give clone size only sometimes, using once, few, many, or a class for an expanded clone.

>TRBD1|-|TRBV2
CASREQGAAYEQYF
>TRBD1|-|TRBV5-8
CASTTGLYGYTF
>TRBD2|-|TRBV5-6
CASSLARASGTGELFF
>TRBD2|-|TRBV6-5
CASRIAGGPAYEQYF
>-|few|TRBV5-6
CASSSISRGQNEKLFF
>-|-|TRBV5-1
CASSLSPTVGELFF
>TRBD2|-|TRBV6-5
CASSFSTSGSPETQYF
>-|-|TRBV11-3
CASSLEGGIYNEQFF
>TRBD1|-|TRBV11-3
CASSSRQGTPRVVHTEAFF
>TRBD2|-|TRBV9
CASSLGLAGGRETQYF
>-|-|TRBV11-2
CASSREQDTYQETQYF
>-|-|TRBV2
CASSGGNQPQHF
>-|-|TRBV7-8
CASSLSGGNTEAFF
>-|-|TRBV30
CAWGSSYEQYF
>TRBD1|-|TRBV28
CASSPFFGQGVDGYTF
>-|-|TRBV18
CASSPTPQGNEQFF
>TRBD2|-|TRBV9
CASSVGASGTPRETQYF
>-|-|TRBV6-1
CASSDPGNEPQHF
>TRBD1|-|TRBV2
CASLGGTGSYEQYF
>-|-|TRBV5-4
CAYLKQGGLSYEQYF
>TRBD1|-|TRBV7-2
CASSSTGSKQYF
>-|few|TRBV28
CASRPPGGVNEQFF
>TRBD1|-|TRBV7-6
CASSLTGENTEAFF
>-|-|TRBV5-1
CASMVNTFTDTQYF
>TRBD1|-|TRBV28
CASISLQGYYGYTF
>TRBD1|-|TRBV5-1
CASSLDRAVMNTEAFF
>-|-|TRBV30
CAWTRTVMNTEAFF
>TRBD1|-|TRBV5-8
CASSLPDRAVYGYTF
>-|-|TRBV5-4
CASSLVQRANYGYTF
>TRBD2|-|TRBV27
CASSFEASGVSNTGELFF
>TRBD1|-|TRBV27
CASSFGDRGAYEQYF
>TRBD1|-|TRBV29-1
CSAPWDRGSETQYF
>-|-|TRBV7-6
CASSSKRGSLSNTGELFF
>TRBD1|once|TRBV5-1
CASSLGTGGFQPQHF
>TRBD1|-|TRBV6-5
CATLPGQGMTTEAFF
>-|-|TRBV6-1
CASSEARSGTEAFF
>-|-|TRBV11-2
CASSLGQSYGYTF
>TRBD1|few|TRBV27
CASSSRTGGSYTF
>-|once|TRBV28
CASSPRPSYNEQFF
>-|-|TRBV29-1
CSVEDPTGGQETQYF
>-|once|TRBV28
CASSSPGDSYEQYF
>-|-|TRBV25-1
CASSGEQEPQHF